The present T cell receptor (beta chain) was sequenced within a study of identical twins. TCRdb passed the 5' RACE reads through MiXCR, listing each CDR3 protein once. The sample consists of 500,000 to 550,000 distinct CDR3 sequences, 20% to 25% of them appearing once. The sample holds a few counts of this clonotype. The CDR3 consists of 10 residues. Germline V gene sequence: CDR1 DFQATT, CDR2 SNEGSKA (reference sequence). V lost 1 base and J 9 bases, leaving 4 bases between the germline ends. The data were also submitted as part of a second study, on yellow fever vaccine responses in identical twins.

The source of this sequence is a woman younger than 30 in good health. The chain combines TRBV20-1 with TRBJ2-1; D gene ambiguous. Sequenced input: CD4+ T cells sorted from blood. CDR3 residues: CSARATEQFF. The CDR3 DNA is TGCAGTGCTAGAGCCACTGAGCAGTTCTTC.